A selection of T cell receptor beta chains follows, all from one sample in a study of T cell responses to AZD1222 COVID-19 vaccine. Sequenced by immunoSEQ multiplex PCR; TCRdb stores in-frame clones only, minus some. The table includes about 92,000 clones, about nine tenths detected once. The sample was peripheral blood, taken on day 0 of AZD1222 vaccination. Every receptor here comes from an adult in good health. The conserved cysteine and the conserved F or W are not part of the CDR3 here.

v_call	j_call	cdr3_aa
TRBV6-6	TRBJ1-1	ASSSTGGTEAF
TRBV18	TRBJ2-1	ASSPGGGEQF
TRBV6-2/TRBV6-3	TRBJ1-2	ASTPGAVGYGYT
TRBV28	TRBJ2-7	ASSPVGEGYEQY
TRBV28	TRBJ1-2	ASSLQTGGYGYT
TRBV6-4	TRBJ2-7	ASSRHFYEQY
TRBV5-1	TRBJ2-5	ASSLGDQGGTQY
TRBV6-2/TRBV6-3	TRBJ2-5	ASSSPIGGSEAQY
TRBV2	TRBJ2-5	ASSGQGGETQY
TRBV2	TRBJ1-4	ASTGGQGPNEKLF
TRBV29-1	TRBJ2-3	SVEDLGDVTDTQY
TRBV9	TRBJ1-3	ASSGGTIGNTIY
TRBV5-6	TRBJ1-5	ASSYNGGNQPQH
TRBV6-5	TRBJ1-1	ASSYSMDLVQGAF
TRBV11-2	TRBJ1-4	ASSPNGFEGYNEKLF
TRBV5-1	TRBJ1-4	ASSLGPSGGNEKLF
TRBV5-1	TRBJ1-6	ASSLGSGAYNSPLH
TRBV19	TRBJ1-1	ASSLGQGYTEAF
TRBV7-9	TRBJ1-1	ASSPRFGTEAF
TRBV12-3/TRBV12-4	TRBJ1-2	ASSLRPYGYT
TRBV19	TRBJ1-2	ASLGQNYGYT
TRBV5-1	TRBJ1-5	ASSLIGGRGNQPQH
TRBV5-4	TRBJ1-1	ASTSQGTYTEAF
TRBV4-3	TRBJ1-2	ASSQDPQGSPGYT
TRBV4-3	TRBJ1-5	ASSQHERGPQH
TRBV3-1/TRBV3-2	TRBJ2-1	ASSPTSGVVNEQF
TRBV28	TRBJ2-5	ASSGRGSGFQETQY
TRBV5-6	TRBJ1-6	ASSFTGLTTSSYNSPLH
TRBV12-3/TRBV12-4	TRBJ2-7	ASSLGQGYEQY
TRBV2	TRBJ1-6	ASSTGFYSPLH
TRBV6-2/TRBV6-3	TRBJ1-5	ASSYSRQGLRNQPQH
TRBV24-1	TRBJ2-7	ATPGTPIYEQY
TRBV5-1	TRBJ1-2	ASSLQMTGGYGYT
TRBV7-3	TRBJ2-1	ASTLTGGNEQF
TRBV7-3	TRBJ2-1	ASSLLAGTSGGLTNEQF
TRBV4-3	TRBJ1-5	ASSQDLGGAQPQH
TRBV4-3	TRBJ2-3	ASRQNPSGGADTQY
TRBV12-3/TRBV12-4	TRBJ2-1	ASSPGTSNEQF
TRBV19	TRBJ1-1	ASTPGVKIGVGTEAF
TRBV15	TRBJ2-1	ATSRGLGNNEQF
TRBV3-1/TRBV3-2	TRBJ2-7	ASSQTHTGEQY
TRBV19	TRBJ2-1	ASSGRTGASYNEQF
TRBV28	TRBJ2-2	ASSSGGANTGELF
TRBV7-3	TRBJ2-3	ASSLGGPADTQY
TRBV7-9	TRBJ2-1	ASSSGRGSYNEQF
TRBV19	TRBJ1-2	ASSINFQEGYRYGYT
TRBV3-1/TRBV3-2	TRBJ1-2	ASSQEGGGYT